One and the same sample provided the 27 T cell receptor beta chains below, sequenced in a study of human CD8 memory T cell subsets. Scientists made TCR beta libraries using UMI-labeled 5' RACE. TCRdb re-called the 5' RACE reads; one entry per CDR3 protein, DNA not given. This sample's table reports about 7,000 distinct CDR3 sequences. The source material was CD8+ stem-like memory T cells (TSCM and TCM) sorted from PBMCs. Indicated subset: stem-like memory CD8 T cells (TSTEM), CCR7+ PD-1- TIGIT-. The receptors were sampled from a human donor in good health.

CDR3 residues: CASSPRPGLLPDEQFF. The chain recombines TRBV28 with TRBJ2-1; TCRdb's assignment of TRBD2 cannot be checked, as there is no DNA. The CDR3 covers 16 residues. Germline-derived CDR1 and CDR2 are MDHEN and SYDVKM.

J is TRBJ2-1 and V is TRBV30; the D gene TCRdb calls, TRBD2, cannot be checked with no DNA. The length of the CDR3 is 16 residues. Germline assignment: CDR1 GTSNPN and CDR2 SVGIG (reference sequence). The CDR3 reads CAWSGLAGGIYNEQFF.

CDR3: CASSPMTGSGEQFF. The V call is TRBV27, the J call TRBJ2-1; TCRdb's assignment of TRBD1 cannot be checked, as there is no DNA. The CDR3 consists of 14 residues. CDR1 and CDR2 (germline): MNHEY, SMNVEV (reference sequence).

This chain links TRBV28 with TRBJ1-4; the D gene TCRdb calls, TRBD1, cannot be checked with no DNA. The germline V gene encodes CDR1 MDHEN and CDR2 SYDVKM. The CDR3 runs 14 residues. The CDR3: CASSLRNRGEKLFF.

The chain couples TRBV29-1 to TRBJ2-1; TCRdb reports TRBD2, a call that lacks DNA to check it against. CDR1 is SQVTM and CDR2 is ANQGSEA in the germline V gene. The CDR3 is 17 residues long. CDR3 in amino acids: CSVEDLYLAGNNNEQFF.

V usage is TRBV6-5 and J usage is TRBJ1-5; TCRdb proposes TRBD1, but this gene call is untestable without DNA. Germline-derived CDR1 and CDR2 are MNHEY and SVGAGI. CDR3 length: 13 residues. The CDR3 spells CASQTGGHQPQHF.

The V gene is TRBV6-5, the J gene TRBJ2-1; TCRdb names TRBD1, which stays unverified in the absence of DNA. From germline, CDR1 is MNHEY and CDR2 SVGAGI. CDR3 length: 14 amino acids. The CDR3 loop reads CASSYSGPGNEQFF.

This chain connects TRBV7-8 to TRBJ1-2. Looked up from germline, CDR1 is SGHVS and CDR2 is FQNEAQ. The CDR3 contains 15 residues. The CDR3 protein is CASSSNFDHNYGYTF.

The CDR3 here is CASSSGISSGLDTQYF. The rearrangement links TRBV6-2 or TRBV6-3 to TRBJ2-3. This CDR3 spans 16 amino acids. CDR1 is MNHEY, CDR2 SVGEGT, per germline.

J is TRBJ2-7 and V is TRBV20-1. From germline, CDR1 is DFQATT and CDR2 SNEGSKA (reference sequence). The CDR3 is 13 residues long. The chain's CDR3 is CSARGMASYEQYF.

CDR3 in amino acids: CASSLAPGLAGGYNEQFF. This sequence joins TRBV7-2 and TRBJ2-1; checking the TCRdb D call of TRBD2 is not possible without DNA. CDR3 size: 18 residues. Germline V gene sequence: CDR1 SGHTA, CDR2 FQGNSA.

The rearrangement links TRBV28 to TRBJ2-5. This CDR3 has 12 residues. Germline lookup yields CDR1 MDHEN and CDR2 SYDVKM. This chain's CDR3 is CASSFFQETQYF.

CDR3 sequence reads: CASSINRDRGRGGYTF. This chain uses TRBV12-3 or TRBV12-4 with TRBJ1-2; TCRdb selects TRBD1, and the lack of DNA leaves this call unchecked. This CDR3 comprises 16 residues.

Frequency places this clonotype as medium-sized. The rearrangement links TRBV7-6 to TRBJ2-7; the D gene TCRdb calls, TRBD2, cannot be checked with no DNA. CDR3 length: 15 residues. Per germline, CDR1 SGHVS and CDR2 FNYEAQ. CDR3 residues: CASSSTSGGVYEQYF.

This chain joins TRBV15 and TRBJ2-7; the TRBD2 assignment by TCRdb is unverifiable without DNA. Germline V gene lookup returns CDR1 LNHNV and CDR2 YYDKDF (reference sequence). CDR3 length: 16 residues. CDR3 protein: CATSRVLAENLYEQYF.

The chain couples TRBV29-1 to TRBJ2-1; with no DNA, the TCRdb D assignment of TRBD1 cannot be verified. The CDR3 spans 15 residues. CDR1 and CDR2 (germline): SQVTM, ANQGSEA. The CDR3 spells CSAGYRDRAYNEQFF.

This clonotype shows up as medium-sized by frequency. This sequence joins TRBV29-1 and TRBJ2-2; TCRdb gives TRBD1 as the D gene, but with no DNA this cannot be confirmed. The length of the CDR3 is 12 residues. CDR1 and CDR2 from the germline V gene are SQVTM and ANQGSEA. The chain's CDR3 is CSGTGGSGELFF.

The rearrangement uses TRBV6-6 and TRBJ2-1; TCRdb reports TRBD1, a call that lacks DNA to check it against. This CDR3 region has 14 residues. Germline V lookup: CDR1 MNHNY, CDR2 SVGAGI (reference sequence). The CDR3 spells CASSYTRTDNEQFF.

The chain recombines TRBV3-1 with TRBJ1-5. Looked up from germline, CDR1 is LGHDT and CDR2 is YNNKEL (reference sequence). The CDR3 is made up of 15 amino acids. The CDR3 loop is CASSQDRGINQPQHF.

The rearrangement links TRBV19 to TRBJ2-7; the TCRdb D gene call, TRBD1, has no DNA to confirm it. CDR1 and CDR2 from the germline V gene are LNHDA and SQIVND (reference sequence). This CDR3 contains 12 residues. CDR3 sequence: CASSIEGAEQYF.

In terms of frequency, this clonotype is medium-sized. The chain couples TRBV6-2 or TRBV6-3 to TRBJ2-3. The CDR3 totals 13 residues. CDR1 MNHEY and CDR2 SVGEGT come from the germline V gene. This chain's CDR3 is CASSLGLKDTQYF.

This chain connects TRBV7-7 to TRBJ2-2; with no DNA, the TCRdb D assignment of TRBD1 cannot be verified. The CDR3 is 17 amino acids. Germline CDR1 SSHAT, CDR2 FNYEAQ (reference sequence). The CDR3 loop is CASSPGQGFIDTGELFF.

This chain joins TRBV11-2 and TRBJ1-1. Germline CDR1 is SGHAT and CDR2 is FQNNGV. The CDR3 loop spans 14 amino acids. The CDR3 is CASSLLSPGTEAFF.

This clonotype shows up as medium-sized by frequency. The chain employs TRBV12-3 or TRBV12-4 and TRBJ1-1; the TCRdb call, TRBD1, lacks DNA for checking. This CDR3 region has 14 residues. CDR3 protein: CASSPGQVGFEAFF.

This clonotype is classed as medium-sized by frequency. V usage is TRBV15 and J usage is TRBJ1-5; TCRdb gives TRBD1 as the D gene, but with no DNA this cannot be confirmed. Germline V gene sequence: CDR1 LNHNV, CDR2 YYDKDF (reference sequence). The CDR3 loop spans 18 amino acids. The CDR3: CATSRESQGWRTVQPQHF.

The chain has TRBV9 and TRBJ2-1. The CDR3 is made up of 16 amino acids. The germline V gene has CDR1 SGDLS and CDR2 YYNGEE. This CDR3 reads CASSVDGSQSYNEQFF.

The rearrangement joins TRBV5-1 to TRBJ2-2; TCRdb picks TRBD2, but there is no DNA to check that call. CDR3 length equals 15 residues. Germline CDR1 SGHRS, CDR2 YFSETQ. CDR3 amino acids: CASSFDLSGAGELFF.